These T cell receptor beta chains were read from a single sample in a study of blood T cell repertoires in COVID-19. Clones were read by immunoSEQ multiplex PCR, and TCRdb kept only the in-frame ones, dropping some. The profile shows fewer than 110,000 clones, 75% to 90% of them singletons. Material: peripheral blood. The receptor set was obtained from a woman in her sixties or seventies with active or convalescent COVID-19. Each CDR3 is given without its conserved first and last residue. A D gene is named only where the DNA matches it firmly.

TRBJ2-7 TRBV19 NA ASRDIPGSYEQY
TRBJ1-4 TRBV9 NA ASSVEPDYEKLF
TRBJ1-2 TRBV21-1 NA ASSKGRQGEGTGGYYGYT
TRBJ1-1 TRBV11-2 TRBD1 ASSSRTGQNTEAF
TRBJ2-5 TRBV5-1 TRBD2 ASSYGGAIETQY
TRBJ1-2 TRBV21-1 NA ASSKDWESYT
TRBJ1-1 TRBV11-2 NA ASSPTGWQNTEAF
TRBJ2-1 TRBV15 TRBD1 ATSRDLAGQGNNEQF
TRBJ2-7 TRBV7-2 NA ASSSTTYSYEQY
TRBJ2-7 TRBV4-3 NA ASSSDMNYEQY
TRBJ2-1 TRBV7-8 NA ASSYSGVDEQF
TRBJ2-2 TRBV6-5 TRBD1 ASSKLGQGAGELF
TRBJ1-1 TRBV19 TRBD1 ASSPGRDRVDTEAF
TRBJ1-1 TRBV18 NA ASSPRKGDTEAF
TRBJ1-1 TRBV5-4 NA ASSLVGRQGNTEAF
TRBJ1-5 TRBV28 NA ASSLRQSSNQPQH
TRBJ2-3 TRBV11-2 NA ASSFGKDTQY
TRBJ1-2 TRBV19 NA ASSTTGRYT
TRBJ2-2 TRBV24-1 TRBD2 ATSDPTSGSNTGELF
TRBJ2-1 TRBV30 TRBD1 AWSVGGTGSSYNEQF
TRBJ2-5 TRBV11-2 TRBD2 ASSLEALAGGLETQY
TRBJ2-4 TRBV6-5 NA ATLQGNKNIQY
TRBJ1-1 TRBV6-5 NA ASRDLRNTEAF
TRBJ1-6 TRBV9 NA ASSPQPGGVSPLH
TRBJ2-3 TRBV19 TRBD2 ASSNPFLIAGDTQY
TRBJ2-7 TRBV29-1 TRBD1 SVMDRGSLEQY
TRBJ2-2 TRBV2 TRBD1 ASDRGLNTGELF
TRBJ1-2 TRBV3-1/TRBV3-2 NA ASSRVGSPAGGYT
TRBJ2-7 TRBV7-2 TRBD1 ASSGDREYEQY